What follows are 14 T cell receptor beta chains derived from one specimen sequenced in a study of shared clonotypes between healthy human individuals. Profiling relied on immunoSEQ multiplex PCR, and the TCRdb table lists in-frame clones only, not all of them. The sample holds about 2 million clones, roughly 95% seen once. Naive-designated CD8 cells lacked CD45RO, were positively enriched for CCR7, and omitted terminally differentiated effector memory CD45RA+ cells. The specimen was naive CD8+ T cells sorted from blood. Every receptor here comes from a man aged 18 to 29 in good health.

This chain links TRBV5-1 with TRBJ2-5; D tentatively fits TRBD1 or TRBD2 (5 bases each). Trimming took 2 bases from V and 5 from J, leaving 16 bases between them. CDR1 and CDR2 from the germline V gene are SGHRS and YFSETQ. The CDR3 runs to 15 residues. The CDR3 protein is CASSFEARGGETQYF. CDR3 sequence (DNA): TGCGCCAGCAGCTTCGAAGCTAGGGGCGGGGAGACCCAGTACTTC.

The rearrangement joins TRBV6-5 to TRBJ1-1, with 7 positions matching TRBD1. The CDR3 contains 14 residues. V lost 2 bases and J lost 7; bases outside the gene matches: 7. CDR1 is MNHEY, CDR2 SVGAGI, per germline. The CDR3 nucleotides read TGTGCCAGCAGTTACCTCAGGGGGGATAATGAAGCTTTCTTT. Translated, it gives CASSYLRGDNEAFF.

V and J are TRBV7-9 and TRBJ2-3, with TRBD2 matching 14 bases. The CDR3 extends over 18 amino acids. Germline values: CDR1 SEHNR, CDR2 FQNEAQ (reference sequence). V lost 1 base and J lost 3; bases outside the gene matches: 6. CDR3 protein: CASSLVRLAGGPTDTQYF. CDR3 sequence (DNA): TGTGCCAGCAGCTTAGTCCGACTAGCGGGGGGGCCAACAGATACGCAGTATTTT.

The table lists this clone with a count of one. V and J are TRBV7-2 and TRBJ1-3; a weak D match, TRBD1 (6 bases). The ends were cut back, 5 bases at V and 1 base at J, with 12 bases in the middle. The germline CDR1 and CDR2 sequences are SGHTA and FQGNSA. The CDR3 is made up of 15 amino acids. This CDR3 is CASSLTGISGNTIYF. The CDR3 coding sequence is TGTGCCAGCAGCCTAACAGGGATATCTGGAAACACCATATATTTT.

The V call is TRBV6-6, the J call TRBJ1-5, with D perhaps TRBD1 (6 bases). The CDR3 is 12 amino acids. V was shortened by 9 bases and J by 3 bases, with 9 bases between the two germline ends. Germline lookup yields CDR1 MNHNY and CDR2 SVGAGI (reference sequence). The CDR3 sequence is CASTGHNQPQHF. CDR3 nucleotide sequence: TGTGCCAGTACAGGGCACAATCAGCCCCAGCATTTT.

This sequence joins TRBV7-6 and TRBJ1-3, with D possibly TRBD1 on 5 matching bases. Trimming pared 0 bases from V and 2 bases from J, leaving 8 bases between. This CDR3 is 15 amino acids long. Germline values: CDR1 SGHVS, CDR2 FNYEAQ. The CDR3 DNA is TGTGCCAGCAGCTTAGCGGGGGGTACTGGAAACACCATATATTTT. It is translated as CASSLAGGTGNTIYF.

The chain couples TRBV6-1 to TRBJ1-2; no definite D call. Per germline, CDR1 MNHNS and CDR2 SASEGT. This CDR3 contains 15 residues. Trimming shortened V by 1 base and J by 4 bases, and 13 bases separated the two germline ends. The CDR3 sequence: CASSEGTGVGYGYTF. As DNA, the CDR3 is TGTGCCAGCAGTGAAGGGACCGGAGTCGGCTATGGCTACACCTTC.

The CDR3 region has the DNA TGTGCCAGCAGTTCCTTGCCGGCAGCCCCCAATGAGCAGTTCTTC. Encoded protein: CASSSLPAAPNEQFF. The V call is TRBV27, the J call TRBJ2-1; D gene unclear. The V gene lost 4 bases and the J gene lost 6 bases, with 16 bases spanning the gap. Germline V gene data show CDR1 as MNHEY and CDR2 as SMNVEV (reference sequence). The CDR3 contains 15 residues.

V usage is TRBV27 and J usage is TRBJ1-2; 7 nucleotides agree with TRBD1. The germline V gene encodes CDR1 MNHEY and CDR2 SMNVEV (reference sequence). CDR3 size: 17 residues. J lost 1 base, V lost 5 bases, and 13 bases had no gene match. This chain's CDR3 is CASSTLGQATFNYGYTF. The CDR3 bases are TGTGCCAGCAGTACCCTAGGACAGGCTACGTTTAACTATGGCTACACCTTC.

The rearrangement uses TRBV2 and TRBJ2-5; 8 bases match TRBD2. This CDR3 has 16 amino acids. In germline, CDR1 is SNHLY, CDR2 FYNNEI. V was pared by 8 bases and J by 4 bases, with 15 bases of the junction left unmatched. CDR3: CASGGNIWTSRETQYF. Written as DNA, the CDR3 is TGTGCCAGCGGAGGAAACATTTGGACTAGCAGAGAGACCCAGTACTTC.

The chain recombines TRBV5-1 with TRBJ2-1, with D perhaps matching TRBD2 (6 bases). The CDR3 runs to 17 residues. Germline V CDR1 and CDR2: SGHRS, YFSETQ. V was trimmed by 1 base and J by 2 bases, leaving 16 bases between them. The CDR3 sequence: CASSLFAAGPPYNEQFF. DNA for the CDR3: TGCGCCAGCAGCTTGTTCGCGGCGGGGCCCCCCTACAATGAGCAGTTCTTC. Using reference TRBV5-1 and TRBJ2-1 for the parts outside the CDR3, the full variable domain is KAGVTQTPRYLIKTRGQQVTLSCSPISGHRSVSWYQQTPGQGLQFLFEYFSETQRNKGNFPGRFSGRQFSNSRSEMNVSTLELGDSALYLCASSLFAAGPPYNEQFFGPGTRLTVL.

The V gene is TRBV4-1, the J gene TRBJ2-4; 9 nucleotides agree with TRBD1. With V trimmed by 4 bases and J by 4 bases, 5 bases remained unmatched. Germline V lookup: CDR1 MGHRA, CDR2 YSYEKL. The CDR3 is made up of 15 amino acids. CDR3 in DNA: TGCGCCAGCAGCCCTGTGGGACAGGGAAAAAACATTCAGTACTTC. This encodes CASSPVGQGKNIQYF.

The J gene is TRBJ1-2, the V gene TRBV7-9; D is possibly TRBD1 (5 bases). The V end lost 1 base, the J end lost 0 bases, and 12 bases lay between the germline ends. This CDR3 is built from 16 residues. Germline V CDR1 and CDR2: SEHNR, FQNEAQ (reference sequence). The DNA of the CDR3 is TGTGCCAGCAGCTTAGAGAGTGTCAGGGCTAACTATGGCTACACCTTC. Encoded protein: CASSLESVRANYGYTF.

The chain has TRBV7-9 and TRBJ2-1; 8 positions match TRBD1. CDR1 is SEHNR and CDR2 is FQNEAQ in the germline V gene (reference sequence). Trimming removed 5 bases from V and 3 bases from J; junction bases left unmatched: 9. This CDR3 is 16 amino acids long. The CDR3 sequence is CASSPLGQGLYNEQFF. In DNA, the CDR3 is TGTGCCAGCAGCCCGCTCGGACAGGGACTCTACAATGAGCAGTTCTTC.